This T cell receptor beta chain was found in a study of T-cell memory formation after mild COVID-19. Study at large: Each donor largely had its own TCR clusters.

As for this clonotype: As yet, its antigen is unknown.

The CDR3 is made up of 11 amino acids. V was shortened by 5 bases and J by 1 base, with 2 bases between the two germline ends. Germline CDR1 reads SEHNR; CDR2 reads FQNEAQ (reference sequence). Sample barcodes and UMIs were carried by the TCR alpha and TCR beta cDNA libraries that 5'RACE generated with constant-segment primers. Using its own MiXCR run on the 5' RACE reads, TCRdb lists one record per CDR3 protein. The sample yields 300,000 or so distinct CDR3 sequences, 15% to 20% seen once. Overall study findings and caveats: Some SARS-CoV-2-responding clones were already detected in memory before infection. Contracting clones localized mainly to CM and EM when CD4+ and mainly to EMRA when CD8+.

The TCR sequence derives from a man younger than 30 who had mild COVID-19 (a few samples of this study predate the infection). Cell type and time point are not known. The chain uses TRBV7-9 and TRBJ1-1; D ambiguous. Sequenced: PBMCs or a T cell subset sorted from them (not recorded which). The CDR3 protein is CASSKNTEAFF. The CDR3 DNA is TGTGCCAGCAGCAAGAACACTGAAGCTTTCTTT. Drawing the rest from reference TRBV7-9 and TRBJ1-1, the complete variable domain is DTGVSQNPRHKITKRGQNVTFRCDPISEHNRLYWYRQTLGQGPEFLTYFQNEAQLEKSRLLSDRFSAERPKGSFSTLEIQRTEQGDSAMYLCASSKNTEAFFGQGTRLTVV.